Each of the 6 T cell receptor beta chains below was sequenced from the same sample in a study of blood T cell repertoires in COVID-19. Profiling relied on immunoSEQ multiplex PCR, and the TCRdb table lists in-frame clones only, not all of them. The table includes about 220,000 clones, 70% to 90% detected once. What was sequenced was peripheral blood. The origin of the receptors is a man between 45 and 60 years old who had recovered from COVID-19.

In DNA form, the CDR3 reads TGTGCCTGGGCGGGAGGGGGATACACTGAAGCTTTCTTT. Translation: CAWAGGGYTEAFF. V usage is TRBV30 and J usage is TRBJ1-1; tentative D call: TRBD1 (6 bases). CDR1 GTSNPN and CDR2 SVGIG come from the germline V gene (reference sequence). The CDR3 is made up of 13 amino acids. Trimming left V 5 bases short and J 3 bases short, with 13 bases between.

The chain is built from TRBV18 and TRBJ1-1, with D perhaps matching TRBD1 (6 bases). Germline V gene data show CDR1 as KGHSH and CDR2 as LQKENI. The CDR3 runs to 14 residues. V lost 3 bases, J lost 7 bases, and 15 bases lay in between. CDR3 sequence (DNA): TGTGCCAGCTCACCCCGGACAGCAAGGGATGAAGCTTTCTTT. It codes for CASSPRTARDEAFF.

The chain has TRBV28 and TRBJ2-3; D unresolved. The germline gives CDR1 MDHEN, CDR2 SYDVKM. Trimming removed 5 bases at V and 2 bases at J, with 8 bases between. The CDR3 is 13 residues long. In DNA form, the CDR3 reads TGTGCCAGCAGTCGCGATTTCACAGATACGCAGTATTTT. This codes for CASSRDFTDTQYF.

This sequence joins TRBV14 and TRBJ2-7; D remains ambiguous. Per germline, CDR1 SGHDN and CDR2 FVKESK. V lost 2 bases to trimming and J lost 8 bases, with 7 bases between them. The CDR3 contains 11 residues. The CDR3 loop reads CASSQLEQQYF. As DNA, the CDR3 is TGTGCCAGCAGCCAACTAGAACAGCAGTACTTC.

The chain joins TRBV7-6 to TRBJ2-5; TRBD2 agrees at 8 bases. With V trimmed by 5 bases and J by 0 bases, 8 bases remained unmatched. CDR1 SGHVS and CDR2 FNYEAQ come from the germline V gene. The CDR3 is 16 residues long. The CDR3 nucleotides are TGTGCCAGCAGCCGACGCCCGGGAGGGAACCAAGAGACCCAGTACTTC. As protein: CASSRRPGGNQETQYF.

The chain carries TRBV2 and TRBJ2-1; weak D call: TRBD1 (5 bases). CDR3 length: 15 amino acids. The germline V and J ends were trimmed by 4 bases and 6 bases, with 16 bases remaining between them. In germline, CDR1 is SNHLY, CDR2 FYNNEI. CDR3 coding DNA: TGTGCCAGCAGTGGAAGGCAGGGTGTCGTCAATGAGCAGTTCTTC. Amino acid sequence: CASSGRQGVVNEQFF.